The sequence of this T cell receptor (beta chain) was determined in a study of cytomegalovirus exposure and HLA in healthy donors. V was clipped by 4 bases and J by 0 bases, with 13 bases between them. Germline V gives CDR1 SGHNT, CDR2 YYREEE (reference sequence). There are 15 residues in the CDR3. The PCR had 60 Vbeta and 13 Jbeta primers. The repertoire was sequenced with immunoSEQ multiplex PCR; TCRdb's copy has only in-frame clones and lacks some. The table records around 40,000 clones, around 90% of them present only once. The genes are TRBV5-4 and TRBJ1-1; tentatively, D is TRBD1 (5 bases). Material for sequencing was PBMCs. This receptor was identified in a middle-aged woman in good health and CMV-seropositive. CDR3 nucleotide sequence: TGTGCCAGCAGCGAGGCACAGGTACTGAACACTGAAGCTTTCTTT. Protein product: CASSEAQVLNTEAFF.